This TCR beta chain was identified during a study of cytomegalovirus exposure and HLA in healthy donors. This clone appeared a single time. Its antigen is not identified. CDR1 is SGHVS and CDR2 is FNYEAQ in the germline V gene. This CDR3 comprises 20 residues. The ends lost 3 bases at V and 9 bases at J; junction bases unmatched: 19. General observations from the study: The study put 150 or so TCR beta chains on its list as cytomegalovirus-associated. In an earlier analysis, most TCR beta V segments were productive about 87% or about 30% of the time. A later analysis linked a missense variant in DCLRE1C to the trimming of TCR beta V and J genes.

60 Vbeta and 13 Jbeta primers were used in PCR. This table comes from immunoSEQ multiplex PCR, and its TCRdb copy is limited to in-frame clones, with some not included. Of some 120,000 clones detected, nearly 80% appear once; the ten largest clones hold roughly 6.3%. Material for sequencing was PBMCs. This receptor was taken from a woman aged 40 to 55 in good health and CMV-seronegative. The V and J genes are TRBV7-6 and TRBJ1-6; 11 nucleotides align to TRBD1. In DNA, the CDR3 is TGTGCCAGCAGCTTCAGATTAAAGGACAGGGGGCCCTCCGCCGGTTCACCCCTCCACTTT. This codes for CASSFRLKDRGPSAGSPLHF.